What follows is one TCR beta chain and its context. The antigen remains unidentified. These data belong to a study of cytomegalovirus exposure and HLA in healthy donors. With 60 Vbeta and 13 Jbeta primers, the PCR was carried out. Using immunoSEQ multiplex PCR, the repertoire was profiled, and TCRdb retains in-frame clones only, with some absent. Its table lists around 97,000 clones. V lost 1 base to trimming and J lost 6 bases; unmatched junction nucleotides: 9. The CDR3 sequence is 15 residues long. Germline CDR1 SGHRS, CDR2 YFSETQ. General study points: In terms of immune exposure information, only CMV serostatus was available.

The sequence came from a middle-aged man in good health and CMV-seronegative. The sequencing input was PBMCs. The chain carries TRBV5-1 and TRBJ2-7, with 8 bases matching TRBD1. In nucleotides, the CDR3 is TGCGCCAGCAGCTTGACGGGTCAGGGGGCGGGCGAGCAGTACTTC. This sequence encodes CASSLTGQGAGEQYF. The variable domain in full, completed from reference TRBV5-1 and TRBJ2-7, reads KAGVTQTPRYLIKTRGQQVTLSCSPISGHRSVSWYQQTPGQGLQFLFEYFSETQRNKGNFPGRFSGRQFSNSRSEMNVSTLELGDSALYLCASSLTGQGAGEQYFGPGTRLTVT.